The 28 T cell receptor beta chains below come from one sample, sequenced in a study of PD-L1 blockade in urothelial cancer. Time point in this sample: pretreatment peripheral blood. Repertoires were generated with immunoSEQ multiplex PCR, while TCRdb's copy carries only in-frame clones and drops some. This sample has some 71,000 clones, with approximately 80% found just once. The sequences come from PBMCs, collected around atezolizumab (anti-PD-L1) treatment. Every receptor here comes from a middle-aged man with urothelial cancer.

The chain combines TRBV5-6 with TRBJ2-2, with TRBD2 matching 7 bases. Germline CDR1 is SGHDT and CDR2 is YYEEEE. The CDR3 is made up of 14 amino acids. Unmatched junction bases numbered 5, after V lost 1 base and J lost 8 bases. The CDR3 protein is CASSLRLARGELFF. CDR3 bases: TGTGCCAGCAGCTTGAGACTAGCAAGGGGGGAGCTGTTTTTT.

The rearrangement joins TRBV19 to TRBJ2-6; 8 nucleotides match TRBD1. This CDR3 has 16 residues. The germline V gene encodes CDR1 LNHDA and CDR2 SQIVND (reference sequence). Trimming at V came to 10 bases and at J to 0 bases, leaving 8 bases not matched to a gene. CDR3 protein: CAKDRAYLSGANVLTF. The CDR3 DNA follows: TGTGCCAAGGACAGGGCATACCTCTCTGGGGCCAACGTCCTGACTTTC.

V is TRBV2 and J is TRBJ2-1; 13 bases match TRBD2. The germline V gene has CDR1 SNHLY and CDR2 FYNNEI. V lost 7 bases and J lost 9; bases outside the gene matches: 9. There are 15 residues in the CDR3. The CDR3 is CASNSGLAGVSEQFF. The CDR3 DNA is TGTGCCAGCAATTCCGGACTAGCGGGAGTAAGTGAGCAGTTCTTC.

The V and J genes are TRBV5-1 and TRBJ2-1; TRBD2 aligns across 12 bases. Losses at the gene ends were 0 bases for V and 9 bases for J; bases not matched to a gene: 4. This CDR3 contains 15 residues. Looked up from germline, CDR1 is SGHRS and CDR2 is YFSETQ. The CDR3 reads CASSLEGLAGSEQFF. In nucleotides, the CDR3 is TGCGCCAGCAGCTTGGAAGGACTAGCGGGAAGTGAGCAGTTCTTC. The whole variable domain, filled in from reference TRBV5-1 and TRBJ2-1, reads KAGVTQTPRYLIKTRGQQVTLSCSPISGHRSVSWYQQTPGQGLQFLFEYFSETQRNKGNFPGRFSGRQFSNSRSEMNVSTLELGDSALYLCASSLEGLAGSEQFFGPGTRLTVL.

The J gene is TRBJ1-1, the V gene TRBV30, with D tentatively TRBD1 (5 bases). Germline V CDR1 and CDR2: GTSNPN, SVGIG (reference sequence). The V and J ends lost 3 bases and 4 bases respectively, with 12 bases between them. The CDR3 covers 13 residues. In nucleotides, the CDR3 is TGTGCCTGGAGGGCAGGGATTGGCACTGAAGCTTTCTTT. The encoded protein is CAWRAGIGTEAFF.

The V call is TRBV5-1, the J call TRBJ2-1; tentatively, D is TRBD2 (5 bases). Germline V gene data show CDR1 as SGHRS and CDR2 as YFSETQ. The V end was cut by 4 bases, the J end by 2 bases, with 16 bases between. The CDR3 runs 16 residues. The CDR3 region is CASSPESQRPYNEQFF. The CDR3 DNA reads TGCGCCAGCAGCCCGGAGAGCCAGCGGCCCTACAATGAGCAGTTCTTC.

V is TRBV30 and J is TRBJ1-5; 10 bases map to TRBD1. The junction had 7 bases not matched to a gene; V was cut back by 5 bases and J by 6 bases. CDR3 length: 14 residues. Germline CDR1 reads GTSNPN; CDR2 reads SVGIG (reference sequence). CDR3 nucleotide sequence: TGTGCCTGGGGGGGACAGGGGTTAATTCAGCCCCAGCATTTT. It translates to CAWGGQGLIQPQHF.

This chain uses TRBV28 with TRBJ1-2; a possible D gene is TRBD1 (5 bases). The CDR3 sequence is 14 residues long. Germline V gene lookup returns CDR1 MDHEN and CDR2 SYDVKM. Trimming took 8 bases from V and 0 from J, leaving 13 bases between them. CDR3 in amino acids: CASWGVRSNYGYTF. For the CDR3, the DNA is TGTGCCAGCTGGGGGGTAAGATCTAACTATGGCTACACCTTC.

The chain joins TRBV28 to TRBJ1-5; 8 nucleotides line up with TRBD1. The V and J ends lost 0 bases and 3 bases, in that order; junction bases with no gene match: 7. From germline, CDR1 is MDHEN and CDR2 SYDVKM. The length of the CDR3 is 17 residues. Here the CDR3 DNA reads TGTGCCAGCAGTTTATGGGGGGCAGGGGGCACCAATCAGCCCCAGCATTTT. This gives the protein CASSLWGAGGTNQPQHF.

This clone was seen a single time. The V call is TRBV4-2, the J call TRBJ1-1; 10 bases are shared with TRBD1. The CDR3 loop spans 17 amino acids. J lost 2 bases, V lost 0 bases, and 6 bases had no gene match. The V gene's germline CDR1 is LGHNA and CDR2 YNFKEQ. In DNA form, the CDR3 reads TGTGCCAGCAGCCAAGAGTCGACAGGGGGCTTCAACACTGAAGCTTTCTTT. Amino acids: CASSQESTGGFNTEAFF.

The chain joins TRBV30 to TRBJ2-2; perhaps TRBD1 as D (5 bases). Trimming shortened V by 1 base and J by 5 bases, and 11 bases separated the two germline ends. Germline V gives CDR1 GTSNPN, CDR2 SVGIG (reference sequence). The CDR3 is made up of 14 amino acids. The CDR3 DNA is TGTGCCTGGAGTGCAGGGCAGACGACCGGGGAGCTGTTTTTT. It specifies CAWSAGQTTGELFF.

This clone has a single count. The DNA is omitted, as the CDR3 cannot be located on it reliably, and the CDR3 follows TCRdb's listing. The chain recombines TRBV19 with TRBJ2-2; no DNA check was done on the table's D call, TRBD2. The CDR3 contains 16 residues when both ends are counted. In germline, CDR1 is LNHDA, CDR2 SQIVND (reference sequence). CDR3 residues: CASSRSGRFGNGELFF.

The gene calls are TRBV28 and TRBJ2-7; 7 bases are a match to TRBD2. Trimming at V came to 4 bases and at J to 0 bases, leaving 12 bases not matched to a gene. Per germline, CDR1 MDHEN and CDR2 SYDVKM. The CDR3 runs 17 residues. The DNA of the CDR3 is TGTGCCAGCAGTTCAAACCTGGGAGGGGCCTCCTCCTACGAGCAGTACTTC. Protein sequence: CASSSNLGGASSYEQYF.

The J gene is TRBJ2-3, the V gene TRBV2; D gene ambiguous. V lost 1 base and J lost 5, with 7 bases in between. The CDR3 is 13 residues long. CDR1 is SNHLY, CDR2 FYNNEI, per germline. Here the CDR3 DNA reads TGTGCCAGCAGTGAAGGGAGAGGAGATACGCAGTATTTT. The encoded protein is CASSEGRGDTQYF.

The chain couples TRBV4-2 to TRBJ2-7, with D perhaps matching TRBD2 (5 bases). The CDR3 loop spans 11 amino acids. Germline CDR1 LGHNA, CDR2 YNFKEQ. V was trimmed by 6 bases and J by 6 bases, leaving 9 bases between them. The CDR3 coding sequence is TGTGCCAGCAGGGGAGATGGCGAGCAGTACTTC. This gives the protein CASRGDGEQYF.

J is TRBJ2-7 and V is TRBV9, with no clear D. Trimming pared 4 bases from V and 2 bases from J, leaving 25 bases between. CDR1 and CDR2 from the germline V gene are SGDLS and YYNGEE. This CDR3 spans 18 amino acids. As DNA, the CDR3 is TGTGCCAGCAGCTTCCGGCTTAGTACGAAACTAACTCCCTACGAGCAGTACTTC. It is translated as CASSFRLSTKLTPYEQYF.

The chain uses TRBV30 and TRBJ2-7; TRBD1 might be the D (5 bases). The CDR3 has 14 residues. Trimming took 1 base from V and 4 from J, leaving 14 bases between them. Germline V gives CDR1 GTSNPN, CDR2 SVGIG (reference sequence). For the CDR3, the DNA is TGTGCCTGGAGTGCCGCCCTACAGGAATACGAGCAGTACTTC. Protein sequence: CAWSAALQEYEQYF.

This clone showed up just once. V usage is TRBV28 and J usage is TRBJ2-7; D may be TRBD1 (6 bases). The V gene lost 6 bases and the J gene lost 3 bases, with 21 bases spanning the gap. The germline gives CDR1 MDHEN, CDR2 SYDVKM. The CDR3 contains 16 residues. CDR3 region: CASSPVGARAFYEQYF. CDR3 nucleotides: TGTGCCAGCAGCCCGGTGGGGGCGCGGGCCTTCTACGAGCAGTACTTC.

This sequence joins TRBV4-1 and TRBJ2-7; D may be TRBD2 (5 bases). This CDR3 contains 15 residues. With 0 bases removed from V and 2 bases from J, the gap between germline ends came to 11 bases. Germline V lookup: CDR1 MGHRA, CDR2 YSYEKL. CDR3 region: CASSQDPGVAYEQYF. Written as DNA, the CDR3 is TGCGCCAGCAGCCAAGATCCCGGGGTCGCCTACGAGCAGTACTTC.

The chain couples TRBV6-5 to TRBJ1-2, with D possibly TRBD1 on 6 matching bases. Trimming took 6 bases from V and 6 from J, leaving 14 bases between them. The CDR3 length is 13 residues. The germline CDR1 and CDR2 sequences are MNHEY and SVGAGI. Here the CDR3 DNA reads TGTGCCAGCAGAAAAACCCAGGGGAATGGCTACACCTTC. This translates into CASRKTQGNGYTF.

The V call is TRBV28, the J call TRBJ2-6; 7 bases align to TRBD1. Germline CDR1 MDHEN, CDR2 SYDVKM. This CDR3 has 15 residues. The ends lost 3 bases at V and 3 bases at J; junction bases unmatched: 2. CDR3 in DNA: TGTGCCAGCAGTTTCGGACAGGTTGGGGCCAACGTCCTGACTTTC. Translation gives CASSFGQVGANVLTF.

The chain combines TRBV5-6 with TRBJ1-2; D remains unclear. Trimming took off 4 bases at V and 8 bases at J, with 15 bases between the two ends. Germline CDR1 reads SGHDT; CDR2 reads YYEEEE. The CDR3 consists of 13 residues. In DNA, the CDR3 is TGTGCCAGCAGCCCCTGGGGAGTTGGAGGCTACACCTTC. It encodes CASSPWGVGGYTF.

This chain connects TRBV4-2 to TRBJ1-5; D possibly corresponds to TRBD1 (6 bases). CDR1 LGHNA and CDR2 YNFKEQ come from the germline V gene. Trimming left V 2 bases short and J 4 bases short, with 6 bases between. CDR3 size: 13 residues. The CDR3 reads CASSQQGNQPQHF. The CDR3 nucleotides read TGTGCCAGCAGCCAACAGGGGAATCAGCCCCAGCATTTT.

The chain combines TRBV5-1 with TRBJ2-3; 11 nucleotides agree with TRBD2. This CDR3 has 18 residues. Germline CDR1 and CDR2: SGHRS and YFSETQ. The junction had 11 bases not matched to a gene; V was cut back by 5 bases and J by 0 bases. This CDR3 reads CASSSMGTSGASTDTQYF. The DNA for the CDR3 is TGCGCCAGCAGTTCGATGGGGACTAGCGGAGCGAGCACAGATACGCAGTATTTT.

The rearrangement joins TRBV19 to TRBJ1-1, with 9 positions matching TRBD1. The ends lost 6 bases at V and 4 bases at J; junction bases unmatched: 3. Germline CDR1 and CDR2: LNHDA and SQIVND (reference sequence). The CDR3 consists of 13 residues. CDR3 in DNA: TGTGCCAGTAGCTCGACAGGGGGCACTGAAGCTTTCTTT. Protein sequence: CASSSTGGTEAFF.

The V gene is TRBV7-9, the J gene TRBJ1-1, with a possible D match to TRBD1 (6 bases). This CDR3 is built from 14 residues. Germline V lookup: CDR1 SEHNR, CDR2 FQNEAQ (reference sequence). V was trimmed by 5 bases and J by 1 base, leaving 11 bases between them. CDR3 region: CASSRQVRNTEAFF. CDR3 DNA sequence: TGTGCCAGCAGCCGACAGGTCAGGAACACTGAAGCTTTCTTT.

J is TRBJ2-7 and V is TRBV7-2, with TRBD1 matching 7 bases. Germline-derived CDR1 and CDR2 are SGHTA and FQGNSA. V lost 3 bases, J lost 2 bases, and 4 bases stayed unmatched. The CDR3 totals 14 residues. This CDR3 reads CASSLDRIAYEQYF. DNA of the CDR3: TGTGCCAGCAGCTTGGACAGGATCGCCTACGAGCAGTACTTC.

This chain links TRBV28 with TRBJ2-7, with a tentative D call TRBD1 (6 bases). Germline V lookup: CDR1 MDHEN, CDR2 SYDVKM. The CDR3 is made up of 12 amino acids. V lost 5 bases, J lost 4 bases, and 9 bases lay in between. For the CDR3, the DNA is TGTGCCAGCAGTCTTGACAGGTACGAGCAGTACTTC. This sequence encodes CASSLDRYEQYF.